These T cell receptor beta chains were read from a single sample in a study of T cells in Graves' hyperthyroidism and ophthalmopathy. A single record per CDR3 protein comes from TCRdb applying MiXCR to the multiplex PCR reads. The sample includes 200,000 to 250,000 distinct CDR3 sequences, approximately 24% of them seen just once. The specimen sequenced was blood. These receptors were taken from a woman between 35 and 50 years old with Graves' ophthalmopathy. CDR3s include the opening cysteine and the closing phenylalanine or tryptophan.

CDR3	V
CASSSDRALETQYF	TRBV6-5
CASRRPSTGELFF	TRBV6-1
CSAKLQGAGELFF	TRBV29-1
CATSREWANPSYNEQFF	TRBV15
CASSSGGGYGYTF	TRBV6-5
CASSMVIDYEQYF	TRBV19
CASTVRGPSAGELFF	TRBV19
CAISAEGVYGYTF	TRBV10-3
CASSQEGERPQHF	TRBV3-1
CAWMARGTRYGYTF	TRBV30
CSARGLKGGQETQYF	TRBV20-1
CASGLLAGGTGELFF	TRBV6-5
CASSYKATDTQYF	TRBV6-5
CASTERAAQPQHF	TRBV6-2/TRBV6-3
CASSFFSTDQETQYF	TRBV7-2
CATSEGDSYSNQPQHF	TRBV24-1
CASSYSRGLGYEQYF	TRBV6-2/TRBV6-3
CASGQVATDYGYIF	TRBV12-3/TRBV12-4
CASSLVQNYGYTF	TRBV12-3/TRBV12-4
CASSALGLAAAYEQYF	TRBV9
CSVTTSGRYEQYF	TRBV29-1
CAWSRGRGMADIQYF	TRBV30
CASSQQGGTGELFF	TRBV7-2
CASSERWREGETQYF	TRBV25-1
CASSLVATDLMNTEAFF	TRBV5-1
CASSDPSGRAVETQYF	TRBV25-1
CASSLGLGGSYEQYF	TRBV11-2
CASSFRDYGHQETQYF	TRBV13
CSASPLTGYTEAFF	TRBV20-1
CAIMGSTEAFF	TRBV10-3
CATSVPGQGAGGELFF	TRBV24-1
CASSFSRVQETQYF	TRBV7-2
CASSLVGIDQPQPF	TRBV5-1
CASSPGRILNSGNTIYF	TRBV7-8
CASSRTGTSGFYEQYF	TRBV6-1
CASSLGGLQETQYF	TRBV5-1
CASTYLSGSSEQYF	TRBV5-1
CATSDPRVGETQYF	TRBV24-1
CASSYKDEQYF	TRBV6-2/TRBV6-3
CASSLTLAKNIQYF	TRBV27
CASSYSGLAARPKETQYF	TRBV6-5
CSVLDGGPGANVLTF	TRBV29-1
CASSLSLGDGAYEQYF	TRBV5-1
CASSYSQQFQEAFF	TRBV6-5
CSAPASGSSYEQYF	TRBV20-1
CASSETAGTGGAPQHF	TRBV6-1
CASSLFSAREQYF	TRBV12-3/TRBV12-4
CASSSYRTNTEAFF	TRBV27
CASSQDRGGRNTEAFF	TRBV4-1
CAWSEPMGVQYF	TRBV30
CASSRNLNTEAFF	TRBV12-3/TRBV12-4
CASSFVGTAGELFF	TRBV7-8
CASTVGLGEQYF	TRBV28